One sample yielded the 14 T cell receptor beta chains listed below, sequenced in a study of blood T cell repertoires in COVID-19. The protocol was immunoSEQ multiplex PCR, while the TCRdb copy is restricted to in-frame clones and leaves out a portion. This sample has nearly 80,000 clones, with around nine tenths found just once. Sequencing used peripheral blood. The receptors originated from a woman older than 75 with acute or convalescent COVID-19.

The chain has TRBV19 and TRBJ2-7; weak D call: TRBD1 (5 bases). There are 12 residues in the CDR3. With 3 bases removed from V and 6 bases from J, the gap between germline ends came to 9 bases. Germline loops: CDR1 LNHDA, CDR2 SQIVND (reference sequence). The CDR3, as DNA: TGTGCCAGTAGTATGCCAGGGCGCGAGCAGTACTTC. As protein: CASSMPGREQYF.

The chain joins TRBV5-4 to TRBJ2-7, with D possibly being TRBD2 (5 bases). V lost 1 base and J 3 bases, leaving 17 bases between the germline ends. CDR1 and CDR2 from the germline V gene are SGHNT and YYREEE (reference sequence). This CDR3 is 16 amino acids long. The CDR3 region has the DNA TGTGCCAGCAGCTTGACGGGTGGGCTAGGAGGCTACGAGCAGTACTTC. Residues: CASSLTGGLGGYEQYF.

The V call is TRBV5-6, the J call TRBJ2-5; a possible D gene is TRBD1 (5 bases). The V gene's germline CDR1 is SGHDT and CDR2 YYEEEE. There are 14 residues in the CDR3. The V gene lost 2 bases and the J gene lost 5 bases, with 13 bases spanning the gap. The CDR3 nucleotides read TGTGCCAGCAGCTTTGTTCGGGCAGGGGAGACCCAGTACTTC. Translating gives CASSFVRAGETQYF.

V usage is TRBV5-1 and J usage is TRBJ2-3, with a tentative D call TRBD2 (6 bases). V lost 0 bases and J 0 bases, leaving 11 bases between the germline ends. CDR3 length: 16 amino acids. Germline assignment: CDR1 SGHRS and CDR2 YFSETQ. CDR3 sequence (DNA): TGCGCCAGCAGCTTGGGACCGGGACTCAGCACAGATACGCAGTATTTT. Protein sequence: CASSLGPGLSTDTQYF.

The chain couples TRBV2 to TRBJ1-6, with D perhaps matching TRBD1 (5 bases). The V and J ends lost 6 bases and 6 bases respectively, with 15 bases between them. The CDR3 spans 15 residues. The germline gives CDR1 SNHLY, CDR2 FYNNEI. The CDR3 sequence is CASSLAGRGNSPLHF. DNA for the CDR3: TGTGCCAGCAGCCTAGCGGGACGGGGTAATTCACCCCTCCACTTT.

There are a few counts of this clone. V gene TRBV5-8 combines with J gene TRBJ2-7; a possible D gene is TRBD1 (6 bases). Germline V gives CDR1 SGHTS, CDR2 YDEGEE. V dropped 7 bases and J dropped 4 bases, with 18 bases sitting between them. This CDR3 has 14 amino acids. The CDR3, as DNA: TGTGCCAGCCGTTCGCGCAGGGGAGCGTACGAGCAGTACTTC. Encoded protein: CASRSRRGAYEQYF.

The chain joins TRBV7-3 to TRBJ1-2; TRBD1 agrees at 11 bases. Germline V gene data show CDR1 as SGHTA and CDR2 as FQGTGA. The CDR3 has 14 residues. V dropped 6 bases and J dropped 7; count of bases not matched to a gene: 7. The CDR3 region has the DNA TGTGCCAGCAGTCCCGGACAGGGGGCGATTGGCTACACCTTC. Its protein is CASSPGQGAIGYTF.

For this clone: One end of the junction is discordant with germline, which a read error may explain. The V and J genes are TRBV7-3 and TRBJ2-2; 7 bases fit TRBD2. Germline CDR1 SGHTA, CDR2 FQGTGA. The CDR3 totals 17 residues. This CDR3 is CASGLGTSGAGTGELFF. CDR3 in DNA: TGTGCCAGCGGCTTAGGGACGAGCGGGGCCGGAACCGGGGAGCTGTTTTTT.

This clone was recorded once. The chain uses TRBV7-9 and TRBJ2-2; perhaps TRBD2 as D (5 bases). Deletions cut 6 bases from V and 7 bases from J, with 12 bases between. Germline lookup yields CDR1 SEHNR and CDR2 FQNEAQ (reference sequence). The CDR3 is 13 amino acids. Written as DNA, the CDR3 is TGTGCCAGCAGTGGAGGTATCGTCGGGGAGCTGTTTTTT. Amino acids: CASSGGIVGELFF.

V is TRBV9 and J is TRBJ2-1, with 9 bases that match TRBD2. The CDR3 consists of 15 residues. V trimming: 1 base; J trimming: 8 bases; junction bases outside the gene matches: 7. Germline V gene sequence: CDR1 SGDLS, CDR2 YYNGEE. DNA for the CDR3: TGTGCCAGCAGCGTAATGGCGGGGGGGCACTATGAGCAGTTCTTC. This gives the protein CASSVMAGGHYEQFF.

V is TRBV24-1 and J is TRBJ1-6, with TRBD1 matching 9 bases. This CDR3 region has 15 residues. CDR1 is KGHDR, CDR2 SFDVKD, per germline. Trimming at V came to 10 bases and at J to 9 bases, leaving 12 bases not matched to a gene. CDR3 sequence (DNA): TGTGCCACTTCCCGGAGGACAGGGGTCTGTTCACCCCTCCACTTT. It specifies CATSRRTGVCSPLHF.

The gene calls are TRBV29-1 and TRBJ2-1, with 8 bases matching TRBD2. V lost 6 bases to trimming and J lost 6 bases; unmatched junction nucleotides: 7. The CDR3 has 13 residues. The germline V gene has CDR1 SQVTM and CDR2 ANQGSEA. The CDR3 nucleotides are TGCAGCGTCGCGGGAGGCCTCCTCAATGAGCAGTTCTTC. The encoded protein is CSVAGGLLNEQFF.

The rearrangement uses TRBV9 and TRBJ1-2, with 8 nucleotides matching TRBD1. From germline, CDR1 is SGDLS and CDR2 YYNGEE. This CDR3 has 15 amino acids. V lost 3 bases, J lost 3 bases, and 7 bases stayed unmatched. The CDR3 protein is CASSATPGQDYGYTF. The CDR3 nucleotides are TGTGCCAGCAGCGCTACTCCGGGACAGGACTATGGCTACACCTTC.

V and J are TRBV5-1 and TRBJ2-1, with 7 bases that match TRBD1. CDR1 is SGHRS and CDR2 is YFSETQ in the germline V gene. The CDR3 extends over 14 amino acids. The junction had 4 bases not matched to a gene; V was cut back by 0 bases and J by 7 bases. The CDR3 DNA reads as TGCGCCAGCAGCTTGGGACAGGGAACTAATGAGCAGTTCTTC. Translated, it gives CASSLGQGTNEQFF.